This T cell receptor (beta chain) came from a study of T-cell memory formation after mild COVID-19. There are a few counts of this clonotype. At one boundary the junction diverges from the germline segment, which might be a read error. Via MiXCR, TCRdb re-called the 5' RACE reads, giving one row per CDR3 protein. The table has 150,000 to 200,000 distinct CDR3 sequences, 11% seen once. The sequenced sample consisted of PBMCs or a T cell subset sorted from them (not recorded which). The origin of this receptor is a man aged 18 to 29 who had mild COVID-19 (a few samples of this study predate the infection). Cell type and time point are not known.

DNA for the CDR3: TGCAGCGTGTGGACAGGGGGCAACCAGCCCCAGCATTTT. It yields the protein CSVWTGGNQPQHF. The chain employs TRBV29-1 and TRBJ1-5; 11 bases map to TRBD1. The CDR3 is 13 amino acids. Germline CDR1 SQVTM, CDR2 ANQGSEA.